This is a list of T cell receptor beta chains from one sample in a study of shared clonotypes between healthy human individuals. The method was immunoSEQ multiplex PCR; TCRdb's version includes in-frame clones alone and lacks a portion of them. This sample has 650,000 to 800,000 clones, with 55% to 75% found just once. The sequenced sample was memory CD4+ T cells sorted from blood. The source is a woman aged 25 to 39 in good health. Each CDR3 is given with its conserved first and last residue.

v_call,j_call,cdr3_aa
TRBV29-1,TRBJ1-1,CSVEKGARGTEAFF
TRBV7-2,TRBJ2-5,CASSPKGSGDFLKETQYF
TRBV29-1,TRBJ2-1,CSVASWQSSYNEQFF
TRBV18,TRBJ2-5,CASSPLAGDRETQYF
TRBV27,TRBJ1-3,CASRRQASSGNTIYF
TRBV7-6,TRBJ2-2,CASSLSGSGGSGELFF
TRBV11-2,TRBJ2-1,CASSTPRGGRAHEQFF
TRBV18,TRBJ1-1,CASSTGKDTEAFF
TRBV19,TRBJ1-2,CASSIVRFKGYTF
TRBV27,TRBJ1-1,CASSLYGKTFF
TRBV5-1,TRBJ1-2,CASSSNNYGYTF
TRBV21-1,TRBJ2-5,CASSRGRETQYF
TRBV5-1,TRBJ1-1,CASWETGHAFF
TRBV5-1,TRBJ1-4,CASSRLGQGGEKLFF
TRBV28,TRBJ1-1,CASSLSDTEAFF
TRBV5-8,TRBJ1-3,CASSKTGSGNTIYF
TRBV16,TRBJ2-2,CASSQDFSGELFF
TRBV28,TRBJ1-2,CASSSPSTGSNYGYTF
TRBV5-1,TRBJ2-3,CASSLYSGEGGDTQYF
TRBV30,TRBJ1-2,CACAMGGQGYGYTF
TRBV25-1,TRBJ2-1,CASSFQGGGFHNEQFF
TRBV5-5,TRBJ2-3,CASSSQGFDTQYF
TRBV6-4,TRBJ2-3,CASSVGVDTGNTQYF
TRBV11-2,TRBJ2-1,CASSFDRDNEQFF
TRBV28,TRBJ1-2,CASSANFPKPPYGYTF